These 30 T cell receptor beta chains were all obtained from the same sample, sequenced in a study of blood T cells in healthy people across ages (dated by TCRdb to the mid-2010s). The method was 5' RACE. Reads for this sample came from an Illumina HiSeq 2500. The second PCR ran for about 6 to 12 cycles and used a J-beta primer mix along with a sample-barcoded 5' primer. Clones were called with MiXCR by TCRdb after fastp trimmed the public reads at Q25, and only in-frame beta chains were retained. One record per CDR3 amino acid sequence lists the most common genes and DNA. The sample table contains more than 800,000 distinct CDR3 sequences; only one count was recorded for under 30% of them. The ten top clones hold 17% of the sample. What was sequenced was blood. The receptors stem from a woman older than 75 in good health.

This clonotype appeared once. The chain is built from TRBV27 and TRBJ1-1; 8 bases line up with TRBD1. Trimming at V came to 5 bases and at J to 2 bases, leaving 19 bases not matched to a gene. Germline CDR1 MNHEY, CDR2 SMNVEV (reference sequence). The CDR3 extends over 19 amino acids. The CDR3 nucleotides read TGTGCCAGCAGTCCAGATCATTGGGAAGCGACAGGGGTAAACACTGAAGCTTTCTTT. Amino acid sequence: CASSPDHWEATGVNTEAFF.

This clonotype turned up a few times. The chain is built from TRBV7-9 and TRBJ1-1, with TRBD1 matching over 8 bases. Germline values: CDR1 SEHNR, CDR2 FQNEAQ (reference sequence). There are 15 residues in the CDR3. V gave up 5 bases and J gave up 3 bases; unmatched junction bases: 8. The CDR3 here is CASSPQGGADTEAFF. For the CDR3, the DNA is TGTGCCAGCAGCCCACAGGGGGGGGCGGACACTGAAGCTTTCTTT.

V and J are TRBV12-3 or TRBV12-4 and TRBJ1-2; TRBD1 is a possible D gene (5 bases). V gave up 6 bases and J gave up 8 bases, with 13 bases separating them. This CDR3 spans 12 amino acids. The chain's CDR3 is CASRLGTVGYTF. In DNA, the CDR3 is TGTGCCAGCAGACTTGGGACGGTCGGCTACACCTTC.

This clonotype was counted between two and nine times. The chain joins TRBV12-3 or TRBV12-4 to TRBJ2-1; 12 nucleotides match TRBD2. The trim removed 0 bases at V and 8 bases at J, leaving 2 bases unmatched. The CDR3 sequence is 15 residues long. The CDR3, as DNA: TGTGCCAGCAGTTTAGCCCTAGCGGGGGGGCATGAGCAGTTCTTC. Residues: CASSLALAGGHEQFF.

Comment on this clonotype: A much larger clonotype is one base distant, so this may be a read error. The V gene is TRBV7-7, the J gene TRBJ2-3, with 10 bases identical to TRBD2. V was clipped by 8 bases and J by 1 base; unmatched bases: 6. Germline-derived CDR1 and CDR2 are SSHAT and FNYEAQ (reference sequence). The CDR3 is 15 amino acids. CDR3 region: CASGKLAGGTDTQYF. The CDR3 DNA sequence: TGTGCCAGCGGCAAGCTAGCGGGGGGCACAGATACGCAGTATTTT. Full variable domain (remainder filled in from reference TRBV7-7 and TRBJ2-3): GAGVSQSPRYKVTKRGQDVTLRCDPISSHATLYWYQQALGQGPEFLTYFNYEAQPDKSGLPSDRFSAERPEGSISTLTIQRTEQRDSAMYRCASGKLAGGTDTQYFGPGTRLTVL.

The V gene is TRBV4-3, the J gene TRBJ2-1, with TRBD2 matching 10 bases. The germline CDR1 and CDR2 sequences are LGHNA and YSLEER. The CDR3 is 16 amino acids. V shed 0 bases, J shed 6 bases, and the junction held 5 bases outside the gene matches. In DNA form, the CDR3 reads TGCGCCAGCAGCCAAGATCGAGCGGGGGGGCGCAATGAGCAGTTCTTC. This codes for CASSQDRAGGRNEQFF.

The rearrangement uses TRBV5-1 and TRBJ2-4, with D uncertain. CDR3 length: 12 residues. Trimming stripped 7 bases from V and 4 bases from J, with 9 bases between. Germline assignment: CDR1 SGHRS and CDR2 YFSETQ. In DNA, the CDR3 is TGCGCCAGCTTGGGGATTAAAAACATTCAGTACTTC. Its translation is CASLGIKNIQYF.

A few counts support this clonotype. V usage is TRBV12-3 or TRBV12-4 and J usage is TRBJ2-4; 8 bases align to TRBD2. The V and J ends lost 6 bases and 7 bases, in that order; junction bases with no gene match: 11. This CDR3 is 15 amino acids long. This CDR3 reads CASSWTGTRENIQYF. CDR3 nucleotides: TGTGCCAGCAGCTGGACCGGGACTAGAGAGAACATTCAGTACTTC.

This clonotype was detected many times. This sequence joins TRBV12-3 or TRBV12-4 and TRBJ2-1; 8 nucleotides align to TRBD2. V was clipped by 3 bases and J by 4 bases; unmatched bases: 5. The CDR3 consists of 15 residues. CDR3 sequence (DNA): TGTGCCAGCAGTTTTCGACTAGCGCAATACAATGAGCAGTTCTTC. Its translation: CASSFRLAQYNEQFF.

This clonotype occurred a few times. The chain has TRBV18 and TRBJ1-1; no clear D. In germline, CDR1 is KGHSH, CDR2 LQKENI. V was shortened by 8 bases and J by 1 base, with 11 bases between the two germline ends. The CDR3 sequence is 13 residues long. Written as DNA, the CDR3 is TGTGCCAGCGCTATAACAGAGAACACTGAAGCTTTCTTT. Translation gives CASAITENTEAFF. Full variable domain (rest looked up from reference TRBV18 and TRBJ1-1): NAGVMQNPRHLVRRRGQEARLRCSPMKGHSHVYWYRQLPEEGLKFMVYLQKENIIDESGMPKERFSAEFPKEGPSILRIQQVVRGDSAAYFCASAITENTEAFFGQGTRLTVV.

For the CDR3, the DNA is TGTGCCAGCACCCCGAAAAACAGGCCTAATGAAAAACTGTTTTTT. It specifies CASTPKNRPNEKLFF. V usage is TRBV5-5 and J usage is TRBJ1-4, with a weak D call TRBD1 (5 bases). CDR1 is SGHKS, CDR2 YYEKEE, per germline (reference sequence). The ends were cut back, 6 bases at V and 3 bases at J, with 15 bases in the middle. The CDR3 totals 15 residues.

This rearrangement joins TRBV7-2 to TRBJ2-3; no definite D call. CDR1 and CDR2 from the germline V gene are SGHTA and FQGNSA. This CDR3 region has 16 residues. The V end lost 1 base, the J end lost 5 bases, and 16 bases lay between the germline ends. CDR3 region: CASSLDWFGSGDTQYF. Here the CDR3 DNA reads TGTGCCAGCAGCTTAGATTGGTTCGGATCGGGAGATACGCAGTATTTT.

Details on this clonotype: This may come from a read error, since a much larger clone is one base off. The rearrangement joins TRBV6-2 or TRBV6-3 to TRBJ1-5, with D uncertain. The CDR3 has 14 residues. Germline assignment: CDR1 MNHEY and CDR2 SVGEGT. The V gene lost 7 bases and the J gene lost 1 base, with 11 bases spanning the gap. The CDR3 reads CASNLRRSNQPQHF. CDR3 sequence (DNA): TGTGCCAGCAACCTAAGGAGGAGCAATCAGCCCCAGCATTTT.

This sequence joins TRBV20-1 and TRBJ1-2; 11 bases align to TRBD1. The junction had 11 bases not matched to a gene; V was cut back by 5 bases and J by 12 bases. From germline, CDR1 is DFQATT and CDR2 SNEGSKA (reference sequence). The CDR3 runs to 13 residues. CDR3 protein: CSAPPGQGGRHTF. The CDR3 DNA reads as TGCAGTGCTCCCCCGGGACAGGGGGGTCGGCACACCTTC.

This chain connects TRBV11-2 to TRBJ2-2; tentative D call: TRBD1 (6 bases). V lost 3 bases, J lost 7 bases, and 15 bases lay in between. The germline V gene has CDR1 SGHAT and CDR2 FQNNGV. The CDR3 is 15 amino acids. The CDR3 here is CASSFPGLRGGELFF. The CDR3 DNA is TGTGCCAGCAGCTTCCCTGGGCTCAGGGGCGGGGAGCTGTTTTTT.

This sequence joins TRBV20-1 and TRBJ2-3; TRBD1 or TRBD2 may be the D gene (5 bases each). Germline CDR1 reads DFQATT; CDR2 reads SNEGSKA (reference sequence). The V and J ends lost 2 bases and 0 bases respectively, with 12 bases between them. This CDR3 region has 15 residues. In DNA form, the CDR3 reads TGCAGTGCTAGATTCTGGGACCGCAGCACAGATACGCAGTATTTT. Protein sequence: CSARFWDRSTDTQYF.

This clonotype was recorded at least ten times. The chain is built from TRBV7-2 and TRBJ1-2; no firm D call. Deletions cut 5 bases from V and 8 bases from J, with 15 bases between. This CDR3 spans 13 amino acids. Germline V CDR1 and CDR2: SGHTA, FQGNSA. DNA of the CDR3: TGTGCCAGCAGCACCTCAAGTTTGAGGGGCTACACCTTC. Translating gives CASSTSSLRGYTF.

This chain links TRBV20-1 with TRBJ1-1; D may be TRBD1 (5 bases). Between the trimmed V and J ends, which lost 7 bases and 0 bases, there was a span of 12 bases. The CDR3 covers 13 residues. The V gene's germline CDR1 is DFQATT and CDR2 SNEGSKA (reference sequence). The CDR3 bases are TGCAGTGGAACCCAGGGTCTGAACACTGAAGCTTTCTTT. It translates to CSGTQGLNTEAFF.

This clonotype was counted ten times or more. This sequence joins TRBV5-1 and TRBJ2-7, with 9 bases identical to TRBD1. The germline CDR1 and CDR2 sequences are SGHRS and YFSETQ. V lost 9 bases, J lost 5 bases, and 12 bases stayed unmatched. There are 14 residues in the CDR3. The DNA of the CDR3 is TGCGCCACCGCCCTGGGACAGGGTCCGGACGAGCAGTACTTC. The encoded protein is CATALGQGPDEQYF.

This clonotype has ten or more counts. This sequence joins TRBV7-9 and TRBJ2-4; TRBD2 aligns across 8 bases. The CDR3 loop spans 18 amino acids. Per the germline V gene, CDR1 is SEHNR and CDR2 is FQNEAQ (reference sequence). The trim removed 4 bases at V and 3 bases at J, leaving 14 bases unmatched. The CDR3 region has the DNA TGTGCCAGCAGCTCTCCCTTTTCTCGGGGGGGCAACAAAAACATTCAGTACTTC. Protein sequence: CASSSPFSRGGNKNIQYF.

This clonotype was seen many times. The J gene is TRBJ2-1, the V gene TRBV11-2, with 9 bases fitting TRBD1. Germline V gene data show CDR1 as SGHAT and CDR2 as FQNNGV. This CDR3 has 14 residues. The V gene end was trimmed by 5 bases and the J gene end by 11 bases; junction bases not matched to a gene: 10. This CDR3 is CASSKTGGKNKQFF. As DNA, the CDR3 is TGTGCCAGCAGCAAAACAGGGGGCAAAAATAAGCAGTTCTTC.

In this sample, this clonotype turned up many times. The chain couples TRBV20-1 to TRBJ1-5; unclear D gene. The CDR3 loop spans 15 amino acids. V was cut by 2 bases and J by 2 bases, with 13 bases left in between. Germline values: CDR1 DFQATT, CDR2 SNEGSKA (reference sequence). CDR3 in DNA: TGCAGTGCTAGAAAAGGAGGACTTGGCAATCAGCCCCAGCATTTT. Its translation is CSARKGGLGNQPQHF.

The chain joins TRBV20-1 to TRBJ2-5; 15 bases are shared with TRBD2. V shed 0 bases and J 1 base; nucleotides not matched to a gene: 9. CDR3 length: 19 amino acids. The germline V gene has CDR1 DFQATT and CDR2 SNEGSKA (reference sequence). The CDR3 DNA follows: TGCAGTGCTAGAGATATAGGACTAGCGGGGGGGGGATCCCAAGAGACCCAGTACTTC. Encoded protein: CSARDIGLAGGGSQETQYF.

Turning to this clonotype: The junction and the germline gene differ at one end; a read error may be behind it. The CDR3 is CAWHPDSSYSEQFF. CDR3 DNA sequence: TGTGCCTGGCATCCGGATAGCTCCTACAGTGAGCAGTTCTTC. The V gene is TRBV30, the J gene TRBJ2-1; D uncertain. Germline V CDR1 and CDR2: GTSNPN, SVGIG (reference sequence). The CDR3 covers 14 residues.

The V and J genes are TRBV11-2 and TRBJ2-1; 10 nucleotides align to TRBD2. V lost 0 bases, J lost 10 bases, and 6 bases stayed unmatched. Germline values: CDR1 SGHAT, CDR2 FQNNGV. This CDR3 has 15 amino acids. CDR3 protein: CASSLEASGRGEQFF. For the CDR3, the DNA is TGTGCCAGCAGCTTAGAGGCTAGCGGGAGAGGGGAGCAGTTCTTC.

This clonotype was seen a few times. The chain has TRBV6-2 or TRBV6-3 and TRBJ2-3; 12 bases agree with TRBD2. With 4 bases clipped from V and 6 bases from J, the junction kept 17 bases outside the gene matches. The CDR3 spans 19 residues. CDR1 is MNHEY, CDR2 SVGEGT, per germline. The CDR3 DNA reads as TGTGCCAGCAGTTCCCAACTAGCGGGGGGCCGCGGGGTACTCGATACGCAGTATTTT. This gives the protein CASSSQLAGGRGVLDTQYF.

This clonotype was detected ten times or more. This sequence joins TRBV7-2 and TRBJ2-1; TRBD2 is a possible D gene (5 bases). The germline V gene encodes CDR1 SGHTA and CDR2 FQGNSA. The CDR3 is made up of 16 amino acids. V was trimmed by 1 base and J by 0 bases, leaving 10 bases between them. As DNA, the CDR3 is TGTGCCAGCAGCTTAGGGCGGGTCCCCTCCTACAATGAGCAGTTCTTC. Protein sequence: CASSLGRVPSYNEQFF.

V gene TRBV12-3 or TRBV12-4 combines with J gene TRBJ2-4; no firm D call. Judging by the DNA end, TRBJ2-5 fits better; the J call may be wrong. The CDR3 is 13 amino acids. CDR3 sequence reads: CASNYPLGETQYF. CDR3 coding DNA: TGTGCCAGCAATTACCCCTTGGGGGAGACCCAGTACTTC.

V gene TRBV6-5 combines with J gene TRBJ1-1; D might be TRBD1 (5 bases). The CDR3 has 13 residues. The V gene's germline CDR1 is MNHEY and CDR2 SVGAGI. Trimming pared 2 bases from V and 5 bases from J, leaving 9 bases between. The CDR3 nucleotides are TGTGCCAGCAGTTACGGGGGGGAGACTGAAGCTTTCTTT. Its protein product is CASSYGGETEAFF.

This clonotype was observed a single time. At one boundary the junction diverges from the germline segment, which might be a read error. The chain combines TRBV15 with TRBJ2-2, with D possibly being TRBD2 (6 bases). Germline assignment: CDR1 LNHNV and CDR2 YYDKDF (reference sequence). The CDR3 consists of 15 residues. The CDR3 sequence: CATSRDRVQGGERFF. CDR3 sequence (DNA): TGTGCCACCAGCAGAGACAGGGTGCAAGGCGGGGAGCGGTTTTTT.